The clone carrying this T cell receptor beta chain was seen repeatedly, ten times or more. In the same sample, other DNA sequences code for this CDR3. The sample belongs to a study of beta chain features in type 1 diabetes. Trimming left V 5 bases short and J 0 bases short, with 5 bases between. This CDR3 is built from 14 residues. CDR1 is SGHDN, CDR2 FVKESK, per germline. cDNA synthesis used the whole RNA isolate, giving expressed TCRB sequences. Assay: immunoSEQ multiplex PCR; the TCRdb copy retains only in-frame clones and omits some. This table has roughly 610,000 clones, about 16% appearing once. The genes are TRBV14 and TRBJ2-6; D is uncertain. The sample was naive CD4+ T cells from blood. The origin of this receptor is a man aged 18 to 29 in good health. DNA of the CDR3: TGTGCCAGCAGCTCTACCTCTGGGGCCAACGTCCTGACTTTC. Protein: CASSSTSGANVLTF.